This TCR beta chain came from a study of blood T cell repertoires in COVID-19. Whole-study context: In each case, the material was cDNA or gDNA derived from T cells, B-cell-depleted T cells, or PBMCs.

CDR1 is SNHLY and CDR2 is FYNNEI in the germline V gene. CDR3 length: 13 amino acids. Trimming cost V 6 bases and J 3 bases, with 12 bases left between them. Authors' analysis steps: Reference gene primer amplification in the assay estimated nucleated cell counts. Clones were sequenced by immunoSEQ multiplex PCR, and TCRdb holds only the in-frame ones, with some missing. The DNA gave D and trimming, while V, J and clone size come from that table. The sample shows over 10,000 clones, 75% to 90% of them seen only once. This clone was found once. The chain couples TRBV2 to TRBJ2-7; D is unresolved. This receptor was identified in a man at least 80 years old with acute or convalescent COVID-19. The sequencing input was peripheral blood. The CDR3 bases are TGTGCCAGCAGGAGGTCTTACCTCTACGAGCAGTACTTC. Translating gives CASRRSYLYEQYF.